Listed below are T cell receptor beta chains from one sample, sequenced in a study of T cell responses to AZD1222 COVID-19 vaccine. Libraries were prepared by immunoSEQ multiplex PCR; TCRdb keeps only in-frame clonotypes and omits some of them. The sample lists fewer than 120,000 clones; about 94% were seen once. The sample was peripheral blood, taken 28 days after the second AZD1222 dose. The receptors derive from an adult who received the AZD1222 COVID-19 vaccine. Each CDR3 is given with its conserved first and last residue. A D gene is named only where the DNA matches it firmly.

D gene,J gene,V gene,CDR3 protein
TRBD1,TRBJ1-4,TRBV6-5,CASNRDRDWYEKLFF
.,TRBJ2-2,TRBV7-9,CASSLTERELFF
TRBD1,TRBJ1-6,TRBV7-9,CASSFQQGSALHF
TRBD1,TRBJ1-6,TRBV7-2,CASSVGQGHNSPLHF
TRBD2,TRBJ2-1,TRBV19,CASSHQLAGFHNEQFF
.,TRBJ2-5,TRBV12-5,CASDLAGTALIQETQYF
.,TRBJ1-5,TRBV4-1,CASSQVGGGVGQPQHF
.,TRBJ1-5,TRBV7-2,CASSFRFGGDQPQHF
.,TRBJ2-5,TRBV3-1/TRBV3-2,CASSRADQETQYF
.,TRBJ2-7,TRBV6-5,CASRPPGAYEQYF
.,TRBJ1-2,TRBV15,CATSRGQGAVYGYTF
.,TRBJ1-2,TRBV30,CAWSQGNGYTF
.,TRBJ2-1,TRBV6-4,CASSEQGENNEQFF
.,TRBJ2-2,TRBV5-1,CASSLLGNTGELFF
.,TRBJ1-2,TRBV19,CASHPQPGGYGYTF
TRBD1,TRBJ1-4,TRBV7-2,CASRRTQGATNEKLFF
.,TRBJ2-7,TRBV20-1,CSATGDREQYF
.,TRBJ1-5,TRBV2,CASSDRYNQPQHF
TRBD1,TRBJ1-2,TRBV6-5,CASSTGQPPGGYTF
.,TRBJ2-3,TRBV24-1,CATSDAQSRTDTQYF
TRBD1,TRBJ2-1,TRBV7-9,CASSYPGQGYEQFF
TRBD2,TRBJ2-7,TRBV2,CASSEGTSDLYEQYF
TRBD1,TRBJ1-1,TRBV4-1,CASSHSGTGALNTEAFF
.,TRBJ2-5,TRBV29-1,CSVGGVPTDEETQYF
.,TRBJ2-1,TRBV3-1/TRBV3-2,CASSHRAGYNEQFF
.,TRBJ2-3,TRBV5-5,CASSPGNDPLPDTQYF
.,TRBJ2-1,TRBV7-7,CASSLSQNEQFF
TRBD1,TRBJ2-7,TRBV7-9,CASSHGTGRSGYEQYF
.,TRBJ1-2,TRBV25-1,CASRRGMNYGYTF
TRBD1,TRBJ1-2,TRBV6-5,CASSPRDRESGGYTF
.,TRBJ2-7,TRBV20-1,CSAFSGDKQYF
.,TRBJ1-1,TRBV19,CASSPTANAEAFF
.,TRBJ2-2,TRBV10-3,CAIGGAENTGELFF
.,TRBJ2-7,TRBV4-1,CASSPLGTSRPPEQYF
TRBD1,TRBJ1-2,TRBV7-2,CASSERQGGGYTF
TRBD1,TRBJ1-6,TRBV7-6,CASSSHPGTGSHPLHF
.,TRBJ1-4,TRBV27,CASSRLGLKSTNEKLFF
.,TRBJ2-3,TRBV5-6,CASSAGGTDTQYF
.,TRBJ2-7,TRBV5-1,CASSLESSYEQYF
.,TRBJ2-6,TRBV6-1,CASSEQGSGANVLTF
.,TRBJ1-4,TRBV5-8,CASSFGKIATNEKLFF
.,TRBJ1-1,TRBV2,CASVLQVGNTEAFF
.,TRBJ1-2,TRBV25-1,CASSESQGQSYGYTF
TRBD1,TRBJ1-5,TRBV19,CASSGQGTNQPQHF